This TCR beta chain was recorded in a study of T-cell memory formation after mild COVID-19. TCRdb used MiXCR to reprocess the 5' RACE reads, holding one entry per CDR3 protein. This table holds 200,000 to 300,000 distinct CDR3 sequences, roughly a sixth found once. With 4 bases removed from V and 7 bases from J, the gap between germline ends came to 13 bases. CDR3 length: 13 residues. This clonotype was counted a few times. The origin of this receptor is a man aged 18 to 30 who had mild COVID-19 (a few samples of this study predate the infection). Cell type and time point are not known. Sequences were obtained from PBMCs or a T cell subset sorted from them (not recorded which). The chain recombines TRBV12-3 or TRBV12-4 with TRBJ2-5; unclear D gene. CDR3 sequence reads: CASSSPQMGTQYF. The CDR3 DNA reads as TGTGCCAGCAGTTCCCCTCAAATGGGGACCCAGTACTTC.